One sample yielded the 8 T cell receptor beta chains listed below, sequenced in a study of monozygotic twins with inflammatory bowel disease. For each CDR3 protein, TCRdb gives one entry from its re-call of the 5' RACE reads, without DNA. This sample's table reports around 380,000 distinct CDR3 sequences. The specimen sequenced was blood. The receptors come from a human donor with ulcerative colitis or Crohn's disease, or a healthy co-twin of an affected twin (not recorded which).

The chain is built from TRBV4-1 and TRBJ2-7; TCRdb's D gene call, TRBD2, goes unchecked for lack of DNA. The CDR3 runs 15 residues. Germline-derived CDR1 and CDR2 are MGHRA and YSYEKL. The CDR3 is CASSLRLAEKNEQYF.

The chain couples TRBV5-6 to TRBJ1-1. The CDR3 sequence is 12 residues long. Germline V lookup: CDR1 SGHDT, CDR2 YYEEEE. The CDR3 region is CASRAGHTEAFF.

CDR3 residues: CASSPRARSNQPRHF. The genes are TRBV2 and TRBJ1-5; the D gene TCRdb calls, TRBD1, cannot be checked with no DNA. Germline values: CDR1 SNHLY, CDR2 FYNNEI. This CDR3 has 15 residues.

The CDR3 spells CATFSDSYEQYF. V usage is TRBV27 and J usage is TRBJ2-7; the D call from TCRdb, TRBD1, cannot be confirmed without DNA. This CDR3 is built from 12 residues. The germline gives CDR1 MNHEY, CDR2 SMNVEV (reference sequence).

The V and J genes are TRBV5-1 and TRBJ2-4; TCRdb reports TRBD1, a call that lacks DNA to check it against. The CDR3 loop spans 18 amino acids. Germline V gene sequence: CDR1 SGHRS, CDR2 YFSETQ. This chain's CDR3 is CASSLMPEARGEGNIQYF.

The chain combines TRBV19 with TRBJ2-2; the TCRdb D gene call, TRBD1, has no DNA to confirm it. CDR3 size: 14 residues. Germline V gene data show CDR1 as LNHDA and CDR2 as SQIVND (reference sequence). CDR3 amino acids: CASAKQGNTGELFF.

The gene calls are TRBV10-3 and TRBJ2-1; lacking DNA, the TRBD1 call made by TCRdb goes unchecked. Germline loops: CDR1 ENHRY, CDR2 SYGVKD. There are 13 residues in the CDR3. CDR3 amino acids: CAISELGSREQFF.

The V gene is TRBV6-2 or TRBV6-3, the J gene TRBJ1-5; no DNA is available, so the TRBD1 call from TCRdb remains unchecked. Germline lookup yields CDR1 MNHEY and CDR2 SVGEGT. The CDR3 is 16 amino acids. CDR3 region: CASSSQGQGVNQPQHF.